This entry lists 30 T cell receptor beta chains sequenced from one sample in a study of T cells in Graves' hyperthyroidism and ophthalmopathy. TCR beta CDR3 sequences were amplified from RNA transcripts. HTBI primers were employed in a first-round RT-PCR of the TCR CDR3. TCRdb ran MiXCR on the multiplex PCR reads and lists one entry per CDR3 protein. Here the sample spans 700,000 or so distinct CDR3 sequences, roughly 15% being singletons. Sequencing was performed on blood. The receptor set was obtained from a man aged 18-30 years with Graves' hyperthyroidism.

This clonotype was observed many times. This sequence joins TRBV11-3 and TRBJ2-1; TRBD1 matches at 8 bases. In germline, CDR1 is SGHNT, CDR2 YENEEA. The CDR3 spans 16 residues. The V and J ends lost 5 bases and 8 bases, in that order; junction bases with no gene match: 14. CDR3 sequence (DNA): TGTGCCAGCAGCCTTGGGGGGCAGGGGGCAGTCGATGAGCAGTTCTTC. As protein: CASSLGGQGAVDEQFF.

This clonotype was seen a handful of times. The chain combines TRBV5-6 with TRBJ1-2; D unresolved. CDR3 length: 15 amino acids. Germline values: CDR1 SGHDT, CDR2 YYEEEE. Deletions cut 5 bases from V and 5 bases from J, with 19 bases between. The CDR3 is CASSSKGDRPYGYTF. The CDR3 nucleotides read TGTGCCAGCAGTTCCAAAGGAGACCGCCCGTATGGCTACACCTTC.

This clonotype was seen a few times. The gene calls are TRBV5-5 and TRBJ1-5; 8 nucleotides agree with TRBD1. V dropped 5 bases and J dropped 6; count of bases not matched to a gene: 10. CDR3 length: 15 amino acids. Germline V gene lookup returns CDR1 SGHKS and CDR2 YYEKEE (reference sequence). The CDR3 bases are TGTGCCAGCAGTCACGGGACAGGAACTCCTCAGCCCCAGCATTTT. This translates into CASSHGTGTPQPQHF.

This clonotype appeared many times. The chain carries TRBV7-9 and TRBJ2-2; D is unclear. With 5 bases removed from V and 3 bases from J, the gap between germline ends came to 7 bases. Germline V CDR1 and CDR2: SEHNR, FQNEAQ (reference sequence). The CDR3 extends over 13 amino acids. The CDR3 DNA is TGTGCCAGCAGCCTAGAACACACCGGGGAGCTGTTTTTT. Its protein product is CASSLEHTGELFF.

This clonotype was counted between two and nine times. The genes are TRBV20-1 and TRBJ1-5; D unclear. Trimming left V 8 bases short and J 4 bases short, with 18 bases between. The germline V gene has CDR1 DFQATT and CDR2 SNEGSKA (reference sequence). The CDR3 contains 14 residues. The CDR3 loop reads CSTARAVANQPQHF. Written as DNA, the CDR3 is TGCAGTACGGCAAGGGCTGTAGCAAATCAGCCCCAGCATTTT.

This clonotype has more than one count but fewer than ten. The V and J genes are TRBV24-1 and TRBJ2-3; 13 bases are shared with TRBD2. This CDR3 region has 17 residues. With 4 bases clipped from V and 5 bases from J, the junction kept 8 bases outside the gene matches. Germline V gene sequence: CDR1 KGHDR, CDR2 SFDVKD. The CDR3 loop reads CATSDLGTSGKVDTQYF. The CDR3 DNA sequence: TGTGCCACCAGTGACCTTGGGACTAGCGGGAAGGTAGATACGCAGTATTTT.

This clonotype was found many times. This rearrangement joins TRBV7-9 to TRBJ2-7; TRBD2 matches 14 bases. This CDR3 contains 17 residues. Germline-derived CDR1 and CDR2 are SEHNR and FQNEAQ (reference sequence). The junction had 10 bases not matched to a gene; V was cut back by 5 bases and J by 4 bases. CDR3 sequence reads: CASSGGTSGSFWYEQYF. The CDR3 region has the DNA TGTGCCAGCAGCGGAGGGACTAGCGGGAGCTTTTGGTACGAGCAGTACTTC.

This sequence joins TRBV19 and TRBJ2-1; D possibly corresponds to TRBD2 (6 bases). Germline-derived CDR1 and CDR2 are LNHDA and SQIVND (reference sequence). CDR3 length: 13 residues. Trimming stripped 5 bases from V and 4 bases from J, with 9 bases between. The CDR3 DNA follows: TGTGCCAGTAGTGGACTATTATACAATGAGCAGTTCTTC. Its translation is CASSGLLYNEQFF.

This clonotype showed up many times. The genes are TRBV12-3 or TRBV12-4 and TRBJ2-2; D gene uncertain. Between the trimmed V and J ends, which lost 4 bases and 3 bases, there was a span of 12 bases. The CDR3 extends over 15 amino acids. CDR3 bases: TGTGCCAGCAGTTACGGCGATCATTACACCGGGGAGCTGTTTTTT. Translated, it gives CASSYGDHYTGELFF.

This clonotype was detected a few times. This chain uses TRBV4-2 with TRBJ2-1; 8 nucleotides match TRBD2. Germline V lookup: CDR1 LGHNA, CDR2 YNFKEQ. Trimming cost V 1 base and J 5 bases; bases outside gene matches: 7. The CDR3 spans 16 residues. The CDR3 nucleotides read TGTGCCAGCAGCCAAGGCGATAGCGGGAACCACAATGAGCAGTTCTTC. This encodes CASSQGDSGNHNEQFF.

This clonotype was seen more than once but under ten times. The chain is built from TRBV20-1 and TRBJ2-7; 7 positions agree with TRBD2. With 3 bases clipped from V and 2 bases from J, the junction kept 7 bases outside the gene matches. The CDR3 is 14 amino acids. The germline gives CDR1 DFQATT, CDR2 SNEGSKA (reference sequence). Here the CDR3 DNA reads TGCAGTGCTAGGGACTCCAGCGGGGCCTACGAGCAGTACTTC. Translation: CSARDSSGAYEQYF.

The sample holds many counts of this clonotype. The chain recombines TRBV7-8 with TRBJ2-7; 8 bases line up with TRBD2. The ends lost 1 base at V and 1 base at J; junction bases unmatched: 3. The germline CDR1 and CDR2 sequences are SGHVS and FQNEAQ. CDR3 length equals 15 residues. The CDR3 loop is CASSLGGRRSYEQYF. In DNA, the CDR3 is TGTGCCAGCAGCTTAGGCGGGAGGCGATCCTACGAGCAGTACTTC.

This clonotype turned up a few times. In DNA form, the CDR3 reads TGTGCCAGCAGCCCCGATAACGCGGGTACTCAAGAGACCCAGTACTTC. Its translation is CASSPDNAGTQETQYF. V usage is TRBV13 and J usage is TRBJ2-5, with D perhaps matching TRBD2 (5 bases). This CDR3 is 16 amino acids long. Trimming pared 5 bases from V and 2 bases from J, leaving 18 bases between. Germline V lookup: CDR1 PRHDT, CDR2 FYEKMQ (reference sequence).

This chain uses TRBV2 with TRBJ2-1, with 12 bases aligning to TRBD2. After removal of 8 bases from V and 5 bases from J, the junction contained 7 bases not matched to a gene. The germline CDR1 and CDR2 sequences are SNHLY and FYNNEI. The CDR3 sequence is 15 residues long. The CDR3 bases are TGTGCCAGCTATACTAGCGGGAGGCCTGACAATGAGCAGTTCTTC. Translation gives CASYTSGRPDNEQFF.

The gene calls are TRBV29-1 and TRBJ2-7; D gene ambiguous. The germline V and J ends were trimmed by 0 bases and 4 bases, with 7 bases remaining between them. The CDR3 sequence is 12 residues long. Germline V gene data show CDR1 as SQVTM and CDR2 as ANQGSEA. CDR3 in DNA: TGCAGCGTTGAAGATCTTGCTTACGAGCAGTACTTC. This sequence encodes CSVEDLAYEQYF.

This clonotype has ten or more counts. The rearrangement links TRBV7-2 to TRBJ2-7; D call uncertain. V was pared by 5 bases and J by 5 bases, with 13 bases between. This CDR3 comprises 13 residues. Germline CDR1 and CDR2: SGHTA and FQGNSA. CDR3 region: CASSRRRAHEQYF. CDR3 coding DNA: TGTGCCAGCAGCCGGCGACGGGCCCACGAGCAGTACTTC.

This clonotype was detected only a few times. The V call is TRBV6-1, the J call TRBJ2-7; 10 bases match TRBD1. The CDR3 sequence is 15 residues long. Germline V CDR1 and CDR2: MNHNS, SASEGT. J lost 3 bases, V lost 6 bases, and 8 bases had no gene match. CDR3 region: CASSSSGTGDYEQYF. The CDR3 DNA reads as TGTGCCAGCAGCTCCTCCGGGACAGGGGACTACGAGCAGTACTTC.

In this sample, this clonotype turned up many times. CDR3 nucleotide sequence: TGTGCCAGCAGTTCCGTCGGCACCGGGGAGCTGTTTTTT. It encodes CASSSVGTGELFF. V usage is TRBV12-3 or TRBV12-4 and J usage is TRBJ2-2; D ambiguous. Trimming cost V 4 bases and J 4 bases, with 7 bases left between them. The CDR3 length is 13 residues.

There are many counts of this clonotype. In DNA, the CDR3 is TGTGCCTGGAGCGGAGGAAAGTTCCAAGCAAGCAATCAGCCCCAGCATTTT. Its protein product is CAWSGGKFQASNQPQHF. The V call is TRBV30, the J call TRBJ1-5; D is unresolved. This CDR3 spans 17 amino acids. Germline V gene lookup returns CDR1 GTSNPN and CDR2 SVGIG (reference sequence). Deletions cut 3 bases from V and 1 base from J, with 19 bases between.

This rearrangement joins TRBV24-1 to TRBJ2-2, with 9 bases lining up with TRBD1. The CDR3 runs 16 residues. J gave up 4 bases and V 2 bases, and 4 bases lay outside the gene matches. Germline V gives CDR1 KGHDR, CDR2 SFDVKD. This chain's CDR3 is CATSDSGTGITGELFF. The CDR3 DNA reads TGTGCCACCAGTGATTCCGGGACAGGGATCACCGGGGAGCTGTTTTTT.

The chain carries TRBV28 and TRBJ1-3; D gene unclear. Between the trimmed V and J ends, which lost 5 bases and 7 bases, there was a span of 21 bases. Germline V gene sequence: CDR1 MDHEN, CDR2 SYDVKM. This CDR3 has 16 residues. The CDR3 bases are TGTGCCAGCAGTCCCCCCCCGGCCATAACGGAGAACACCATATATTTT. Amino acid sequence: CASSPPPAITENTIYF.

This clonotype was observed at least ten times. The chain combines TRBV20-1 with TRBJ2-7; 7 bases map to TRBD2. The V and J ends lost 0 bases and 4 bases, in that order; junction bases with no gene match: 3. Germline values: CDR1 DFQATT, CDR2 SNEGSKA (reference sequence). The CDR3 sequence is 13 residues long. The CDR3 DNA reads TGCAGTGCTAGAGATACTAGCGAGTACGAGCAGTACTTC. Translated: CSARDTSEYEQYF.

This clonotype showed up many times. The gene calls are TRBV28 and TRBJ2-1, with D unclear. The length of the CDR3 is 13 residues. Germline loops: CDR1 MDHEN, CDR2 SYDVKM. V was cut by 3 bases and J by 4 bases, with 7 bases left in between. CDR3 in amino acids: CASSFKWYNEQFF. DNA of the CDR3: TGTGCCAGCAGTTTTAAATGGTACAATGAGCAGTTCTTC. Supplemented by reference TRBV28 and TRBJ2-1, the full variable domain reads DVKVTQSSRYLVKRTGEKVFLECVQDMDHENMFWYRQDPGLGLRLIYFSYDVKMKEKGDIPEGYSVSREKKERFSLILESASTNQTSMYLCASSFKWYNEQFFGPGTRLTVL.

This clonotype has just a few counts. The rearrangement links TRBV6-2 or TRBV6-3 to TRBJ2-7, with a possible D match to TRBD2 (5 bases). The germline V gene has CDR1 MNHEY and CDR2 SVGEGT. V dropped 4 bases and J dropped 3 bases, with 13 bases sitting between them. This CDR3 comprises 14 residues. Written as DNA, the CDR3 is TGTGCCAGCAGTTTCTTTGTCCGGGGCTACGAGCAGTACTTC. Its protein product is CASSFFVRGYEQYF.

Notes on this clonotype: A much larger clone lies a single base off, so this may be a read error. This sequence joins TRBV29-1 and TRBJ2-1, with 8 bases that match TRBD2. CDR1 is SQVTM and CDR2 is ANQGSEA in the germline V gene. CDR3 length: 16 residues. Trimming at V came to 6 bases and at J to 2 bases, leaving 12 bases not matched to a gene. This CDR3 reads CSVIQSGSAAYNEQFF. The CDR3 nucleotides are TGCAGCGTAATCCAGAGCGGGAGCGCCGCCTACAATGAGCAGTTCTTC.

This rearrangement joins TRBV20-1 to TRBJ2-2, with 12 bases that match TRBD2. Germline V gene lookup returns CDR1 DFQATT and CDR2 SNEGSKA (reference sequence). The trim removed 4 bases at V and 6 bases at J, leaving 3 bases unmatched. The CDR3 runs 14 residues. CDR3 region: CSAKRLAGAGELFF. CDR3 DNA sequence: TGCAGTGCTAAACGACTAGCGGGAGCCGGGGAGCTGTTTTTT.

This clonotype has ten or more counts. The rearrangement joins TRBV12-3 or TRBV12-4 to TRBJ2-7, with unresolved D. V shed 1 base and J shed 6 bases, with 4 bases lying between them. The CDR3 sequence is 11 residues long. Written as DNA, the CDR3 is TGTGCCAGCAGTTTAGTGACCGAGCAGTACTTC. This codes for CASSLVTEQYF.

The sample holds many counts of this clonotype. V and J are TRBV15 and TRBJ2-3, with unresolved D. The CDR3 spans 14 residues. Trimming pared 8 bases from V and 0 bases from J, leaving 12 bases between. CDR1 and CDR2 (germline): LNHNV, YYDKDF (reference sequence). DNA of the CDR3: TGTGCCACCCGAGTGGACCACAGCACAGATACGCAGTATTTT. The encoded protein is CATRVDHSTDTQYF. The full variable domain, its missing parts supplied by reference TRBV15 and TRBJ2-3, is DAMVIQNPRYQVTQFGKPVTLSCSQTLNHNVMYWYQQKSSQAPKLLFHYYDKDFNNEADTPDNFQSRRPNTSFCFLDIRSPGLGDTAMYLCATRVDHSTDTQYFGPGTRLTVL.

As for this clonotype: A clone one base away is much larger, so this may be a read error. V usage is TRBV5-1 and J usage is TRBJ1-1; TRBD1 might be the D (5 bases). The CDR3 has 14 residues. CDR1 and CDR2 (germline): SGHRS, YFSETQ. The CDR3 nucleotides are TGCGCCGGCAGCCCCCTTGGGACGAACACTGAAGCTTTCTTT. Encoded protein: CAGSPLGTNTEAFF.

This chain connects TRBV4-1 to TRBJ1-4, with D possibly being TRBD1 (5 bases). With 2 bases removed from V and 8 bases from J, the gap between germline ends came to 12 bases. This CDR3 region has 14 residues. Per the germline V gene, CDR1 is MGHRA and CDR2 is YSYEKL. The CDR3 coding sequence is TGCGCCAGCAGCCAAAGGCAGGGAATCGAAAAACTGTTTTTT. Translating gives CASSQRQGIEKLFF.